The sequence of this T cell receptor beta chain was determined in a study of T cells in Graves' hyperthyroidism and ophthalmopathy. What was amplified from RNA transcripts were TCR beta CDR3 regions. With the HTBI primer set, the TCR CDR3 went through a first round of RT-PCR. TCRdb reprocessed the multiplex PCR reads via MiXCR and lists one record per CDR3 protein. This sample has about 250,000 distinct CDR3 sequences, with approximately 25% found just once. CDR1 and CDR2 from the germline V gene are MNHEY and SMNVEV (reference sequence). Trimming took off 1 base at V and 3 bases at J, with 16 bases between the two ends. There are 16 residues in the CDR3. The study's findings and limits: Researchers found most expanded thyroid clonotypes above 0.001 in blood as well.

This clonotype was recorded many times. The antigen remains undetermined. Specimen: blood. The chain is built from TRBV27 and TRBJ2-7; D remains unclear. This clonotype was obtained from a woman aged 40 to 50 with Graves' ophthalmopathy. The DNA of the CDR3 is TGTGCCAGCAGTTTATTTCTGCCTAGTAAGGGCTACGAGCAGTACTTC. It encodes CASSLFLPSKGYEQYF.